Presented here are 18 T cell receptor beta chains from one specimen sequenced in a study of blood T cell repertoires in COVID-19. Method: immunoSEQ multiplex PCR; TCRdb's copy keeps in-frame clones and lacks some. The sample lists under 130,000 clones, approximately 90% seen once, with 32% in the top ten. Material for sequencing was peripheral blood. The receptor source for this set is a woman older than 75 with acute or convalescent COVID-19.

V is TRBV5-4 and J is TRBJ2-7, with 9 bases fitting TRBD1. CDR3 length: 16 amino acids. J gave up 1 base and V 4 bases, and 9 bases lay outside the gene matches. From germline, CDR1 is SGHNT and CDR2 YYREEE (reference sequence). The CDR3 here is CASSANRDRVSYEQYF. In DNA, the CDR3 is TGTGCCAGCAGCGCGAACCGGGACAGGGTTTCCTACGAGCAGTACTTC.

V and J are TRBV9 and TRBJ1-3, with D perhaps TRBD1 (6 bases). The CDR3 loop spans 17 amino acids. The germline CDR1 and CDR2 sequences are SGDLS and YYNGEE. Trimming took 4 bases from V and 0 from J, leaving 17 bases between them. The CDR3 DNA is TGTGCCAGCAGCCCTGGGACAAGCGGAAACTCTGGAAACACCATATATTTT. Translated: CASSPGTSGNSGNTIYF. The whole variable domain, filled in from reference TRBV9 and TRBJ1-3, reads DSGVTQTPKHLITATGQRVTLRCSPRSGDLSVYWYQQSLDQGLQFLIQYYNGEERAKGNILERFSAQQFPDLHSELNLSSLELGDSALYFCASSPGTSGNSGNTIYFGEGSWLTVV.

This chain joins TRBV7-6 and TRBJ2-7; TRBD1 agrees at 9 bases. J gave up 2 bases and V 1 base, and 12 bases lay outside the gene matches. The CDR3 extends over 18 amino acids. The germline gives CDR1 SGHVS, CDR2 FNYEAQ. The CDR3 loop is CASSLVSGTGNPTYEQYF. CDR3 sequence (DNA): TGTGCCAGCAGCTTAGTGTCGGGGACAGGGAACCCCACCTACGAGCAGTACTTC.

This clone was picked up one time. This chain links TRBV12-5 with TRBJ1-1; 9 bases are a match to TRBD1. Germline CDR1 and CDR2: LGHNT and FRNRAP. The CDR3 loop spans 17 amino acids. Trimming took 4 bases from V and 1 from J; bases not matched to a gene: 10. The CDR3 DNA is TGTGCTAGTGGTTCCCTGGGGGGACAGGGTGGGAACACTGAAGCTTTCTTT. This codes for CASGSLGGQGGNTEAFF.

The V and J genes are TRBV30 and TRBJ2-7, with D possibly being TRBD1 (6 bases). The germline V and J ends were trimmed by 2 bases and 2 bases, with 13 bases remaining between them. Germline CDR1 GTSNPN, CDR2 SVGIG (reference sequence). The CDR3 sequence is 14 residues long. The CDR3 region is CAWSPSGQTYEQYF. The CDR3 bases are TGTGCCTGGAGTCCGAGCGGACAGACCTACGAGCAGTACTTC.

The chain uses TRBV18 and TRBJ2-3; weak D call: TRBD1 (6 bases). With 1 base removed from V and 2 bases from J, the gap between germline ends came to 7 bases. This CDR3 has 14 residues. The V gene's germline CDR1 is KGHSH and CDR2 LQKENI. CDR3 in amino acids: CASSPQGHTDTQYF. The CDR3 DNA sequence: TGTGCCAGCTCACCACAGGGACACACAGATACGCAGTATTTT.

This clone was seen just once. In DNA form, the CDR3 reads TGTGCCAGCAAGGTCGGCGCGGGAAGTACGCAGTATTTT. Translation: CASKVGAGSTQYF. The V and J genes are TRBV12-3 or TRBV12-4 and TRBJ2-3; possibly TRBD2 for D (6 bases). Trimming removed 7 bases at V and 8 bases at J, with 16 bases between. The CDR3 runs to 13 residues.

The chain is built from TRBV27 and TRBJ2-1; 11 bases agree with TRBD2. The CDR3 length is 15 residues. Trimming took 4 bases from V and 5 from J; bases not matched to a gene: 4. Germline V lookup: CDR1 MNHEY, CDR2 SMNVEV (reference sequence). Here the CDR3 DNA reads TGTGCCAGCAGTTACCTAGCGGGGGGACACAATGAGCAGTTCTTC. Protein: CASSYLAGGHNEQFF.

The V and J genes are TRBV24-1 and TRBJ1-5; 8 nucleotides agree with TRBD1. Germline V gene data show CDR1 as KGHDR and CDR2 as SFDVKD. V lost 6 bases to trimming and J lost 0 bases; unmatched junction nucleotides: 9. The length of the CDR3 is 17 residues. Here the CDR3 reads CATSPGQALYSNQPQHF. The CDR3 DNA is TGTGCCACCAGTCCGGGACAGGCCTTATATAGCAATCAGCCCCAGCATTTT.

The rearrangement uses TRBV6-2 or TRBV6-3 and TRBJ2-1; TRBD2 agrees at 13 bases. Losses at the gene ends were 5 bases for V and 8 bases for J; bases not matched to a gene: 9. This CDR3 is 16 amino acids long. Germline loops: CDR1 MNHEY, CDR2 SVGEGT. CDR3 region: CASSAPGLAGRYEQFF. As DNA, the CDR3 is TGTGCCAGCAGTGCCCCGGGACTAGCGGGGCGGTATGAGCAGTTCTTC.

V is TRBV11-2 and J is TRBJ1-5, with TRBD1 matching over 8 bases. With 3 bases clipped from V and 7 bases from J, the junction kept 5 bases outside the gene matches. This CDR3 comprises 14 residues. Germline loops: CDR1 SGHAT, CDR2 FQNNGV. CDR3 loop: CASSFGQGKQPQHF. CDR3 in DNA: TGTGCCAGCAGCTTTGGACAGGGTAAACAGCCCCAGCATTTT. Based on the CDR3 plus reference TRBV11-2 and TRBJ1-5, the full variable domain is EAGVAQSPRYKIIEKRQSVAFWCNPISGHATLYWYQQILGQGPKLLIQFQNNGVVDDSQLPKDRFSAERLKGVDSTLKIQPAKLEDSAVYLCASSFGQGKQPQHFGDGTRLSIL.

In its sample, this clone was seen once. The chain uses TRBV7-3 and TRBJ2-2, with TRBD2 as a possible D gene (7 bases). The CDR3 loop spans 16 amino acids. Germline lookup yields CDR1 SGHTA and CDR2 FQGTGA. V lost 4 bases, J lost 4 bases, and 16 bases lay in between. The CDR3 spells CASSWTTGGSTGELFF. CDR3 DNA sequence: TGTGCCAGCAGCTGGACGACGGGGGGCAGCACCGGGGAGCTGTTTTTT.

V gene TRBV3-1 (or the pseudogene TRBV3-2) combines with J gene TRBJ1-2; 7 positions agree with TRBD1. Germline V gene sequence: CDR1 LGHDT, CDR2 YNNKEL (reference sequence). Trimming removed 1 base from V and 0 bases from J; junction bases left unmatched: 2. The CDR3 has 15 residues. Written as DNA, the CDR3 is TGTGCCAGCAGCCAAGGGACAGGAACTAACTATGGCTACACCTTC. The encoded protein is CASSQGTGTNYGYTF.

The count of this clone is one. The chain links TRBV7-2 to TRBJ2-7, with 9 bases that match TRBD2. CDR1 and CDR2 from the germline V gene are SGHTA and FQGNSA. V shed 2 bases, J shed 2 bases, and the junction held 1 base outside the gene matches. The CDR3 totals 14 residues. DNA of the CDR3: TGTGCCAGCAGCTTAAGCGGGGGGACCTACGAGCAGTACTTC. It codes for CASSLSGGTYEQYF. The full variable domain, with the rest looked up from reference TRBV7-2 and TRBJ2-7, is GAGVSQSPSNKVTEKGKDVELRCDPISGHTALYWYRQSLGQGLEFLIYFQGNSAPDKSGLPSDRFSAERTGGSVSTLTIQRTQQEDSAVYLCASSLSGGTYEQYFGPGTRLTVT.

This chain uses TRBV6-5 with TRBJ2-7, with unresolved D. The CDR3 contains 13 residues. Between the trimmed V and J ends, which lost 7 bases and 5 bases, there was a span of 15 bases. Germline lookup yields CDR1 MNHEY and CDR2 SVGAGI. This CDR3 is CASTSATENEQYF. In DNA, the CDR3 is TGTGCCAGCACCTCAGCGACGGAAAACGAGCAGTACTTC.

The chain has TRBV30 and TRBJ2-3; tentatively, D is TRBD2 (5 bases). V was trimmed by 4 bases and J by 4 bases, leaving 12 bases between them. This CDR3 is built from 13 residues. Germline-derived CDR1 and CDR2 are GTSNPN and SVGIG (reference sequence). CDR3 amino acids: CAWTRERADTQYF. In DNA form, the CDR3 reads TGTGCCTGGACGAGGGAACGGGCAGATACGCAGTATTTT.

The rearrangement links TRBV7-9 to TRBJ2-1; 8 bases are shared with TRBD1. Germline V gene lookup returns CDR1 SEHNR and CDR2 FQNEAQ (reference sequence). V gave up 2 bases and J gave up 6 bases; unmatched junction bases: 6. The CDR3 contains 15 residues. In nucleotides, the CDR3 is TGTGCCAGCAGCTTAAGGGGACAGGTGACCAATGAGCAGTTCTTC. It is translated as CASSLRGQVTNEQFF.

The chain couples TRBV6-5 to TRBJ1-1; 7 bases match TRBD1. CDR1 is MNHEY and CDR2 is SVGAGI in the germline V gene. V lost 6 bases, J lost 1 base, and 5 bases stayed unmatched. This CDR3 spans 14 amino acids. In DNA, the CDR3 is TGTGCCAGCAGGGAGGGACAGCAGAACACTGAAGCTTTCTTT. Translating gives CASREGQQNTEAFF.